This T cell receptor beta chain was recovered during a study of neurological immune-mediated disorders. At least ten counts were recorded for this clonotype. The antigen remains undetermined. Germline-derived CDR1 and CDR2 are MNHEY and SMNVEV (reference sequence). The junction had 9 bases not matched to a gene; V was cut back by 2 bases and J by 0 bases. The CDR3 contains 18 residues. Whole-study results and caveats: None of the CDR3 amino acid sequences in expanded clones turned up in more than one subject, which points to private repertoires in all groups. HTLV-1-associated myelopathy showed the most TCR clonal expansion; multiple sclerosis the least, below healthy controls.

Documented time point: longitudinal time-point 3. TCRdb re-called the 5' RACE reads with MiXCR, one entry per CDR3 protein. The data contain roughly 45,000 distinct CDR3 sequences, about 13% of them seen just once; the ten biggest clones take up 11%. The source of this sequence is a man aged 25 to 40 in good health. The rearrangement uses TRBV27 and TRBJ2-7; 11 bases are shared with TRBD2. Specimen: PBMCs. CDR3 in DNA: TGTGCCAGCAGTTTAGGTTACGGACTAGCGGGTGACTCCTACGAGCAGTACTTC. Translated: CASSLGYGLAGDSYEQYF.